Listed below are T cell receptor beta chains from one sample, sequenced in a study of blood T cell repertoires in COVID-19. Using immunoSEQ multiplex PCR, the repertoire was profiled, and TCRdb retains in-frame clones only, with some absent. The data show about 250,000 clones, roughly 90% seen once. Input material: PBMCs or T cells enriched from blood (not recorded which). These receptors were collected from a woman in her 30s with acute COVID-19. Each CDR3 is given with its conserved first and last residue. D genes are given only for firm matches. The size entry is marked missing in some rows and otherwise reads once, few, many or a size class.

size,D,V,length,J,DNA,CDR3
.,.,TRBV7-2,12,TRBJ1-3,TGTGCCAGCAGCCAACAGGGAAACACCATATATTTT,CASSQQGNTIYF
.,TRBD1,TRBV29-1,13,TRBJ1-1,TGCAGCGGGGGACAGGGGGCGGGAACTGAAGCTTTCTTT,CSGGQGAGTEAFF
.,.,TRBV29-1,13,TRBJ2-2,TGCAGCGCCGGACAGACGAACACCGGGGAGCTGTTTTTT,CSAGQTNTGELFF
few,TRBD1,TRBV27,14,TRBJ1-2,TGTGCCAGCAGAATCGGACAGGGTATCTATGGCTACACCTTC,CASRIGQGIYGYTF
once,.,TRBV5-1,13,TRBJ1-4,TGCGCCAGCAGCTCGGAGTATAATGAAAAACTGTTTTTT,CASSSEYNEKLFF
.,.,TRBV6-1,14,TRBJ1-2,TGTGCCAGCAGTGAGGCAGGCTCTAACTATGGCTACACCTTC,CASSEAGSNYGYTF
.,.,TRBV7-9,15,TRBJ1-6,TGTGCCAGCAGCTTAGGAGACATCTATAATTCACCCCTCCACTTT,CASSLGDIYNSPLHF
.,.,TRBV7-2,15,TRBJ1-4,TGTGCCAGCAGCTTAAACCGAGGCGGCGGGGAAAAACTGTTTTTT,CASSLNRGGGEKLFF
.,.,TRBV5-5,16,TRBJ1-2,TGTGCCAGCAGCCGGGTGTTAGGACGGGATTTAGATGGCTACACCTTC,CASSRVLGRDLDGYTF
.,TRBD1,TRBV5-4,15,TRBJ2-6,TGTGCCAGCAGCTACAGGGGCCCCGGGGCCAACGTCCTGACTTTC,CASSYRGPGANVLTF
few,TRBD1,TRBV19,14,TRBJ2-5,TGTGCCAGTAGTATGCGACAGGGGTCGGAGACCCAGTACTTC,CASSMRQGSETQYF
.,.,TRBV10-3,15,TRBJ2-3,TGTGCCATCAGTGAGGCAGGGGTGGGCACAGATACGCAGTATTTT,CAISEAGVGTDTQYF
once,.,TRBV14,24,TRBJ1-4,TGTGCCAGCAGCCAACGCAGGCGAAGGAGGGCGGTGGGTTTGTGGTCAACAACTAATGAAAAACTGTTTTTT,CASSQRRRRRAVGLWSTTNEKLFF
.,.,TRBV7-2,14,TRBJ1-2,TGTGCCAGCAGCTTAAAGACTGTTGGGTATGGCTACACCTTC,CASSLKTVGYGYTF
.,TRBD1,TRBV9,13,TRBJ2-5,TGTGCCAGCAGCGGACAGGGTCAAGAGACCCAGTACTTC,CASSGQGQETQYF
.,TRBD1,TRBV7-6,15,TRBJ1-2,TGTGCCAGCAGCTCCGGACAGGGGGCACCCTATGGCTACACCTTC,CASSSGQGAPYGYTF
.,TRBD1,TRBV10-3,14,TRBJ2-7,TGTGCCTCTCGGGACAGGCCCGCCTCCTACGAGCAGTACTTC,CASRDRPASYEQYF
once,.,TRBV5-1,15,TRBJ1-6,TGCGCCAGCAGCTTGGCTCCAGGCTATAATTCACCCCTCCACTTT,CASSLAPGYNSPLHF
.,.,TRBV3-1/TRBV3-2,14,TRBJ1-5,TGTGCCAGCAGCCAAGACAGGGACAATCAGCCCCAGCATTTT,CASSQDRDNQPQHF
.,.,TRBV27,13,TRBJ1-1,TGTGCCAGCAGCCCGGGGGGCTTAACTGAAGCTTTCTTT,CASSPGGLTEAFF
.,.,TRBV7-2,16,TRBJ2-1,TGTGCCAGCAGCTTAGGAGGGACTCCCTATTACAATGAGCAGTTCTTC,CASSLGGTPYYNEQFF
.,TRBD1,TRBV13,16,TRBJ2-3,TGTGCCAGCAGCGGGTTCAGGGGGCGCGAGACAGATACGCAGTATTTT,CASSGFRGRETDTQYF
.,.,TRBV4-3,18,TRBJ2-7,TGCGCCAGCAGCCAAGCCCCAGGTGTCCACAGGGCTAACTACGAGCAGTACTTC,CASSQAPGVHRANYEQYF
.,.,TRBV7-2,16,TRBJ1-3,TGTGCCAGCAGCTCACGGACAGAAAGCTCTGGAAACACCATATATTTT,CASSSRTESSGNTIYF
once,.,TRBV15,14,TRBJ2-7,TGTGCCACCAGCAGAGACACCCAGGGCGACGAGCAGTACTTC,CATSRDTQGDEQYF
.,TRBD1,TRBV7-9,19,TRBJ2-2,TGTGCCAGCAGCTTAGCGCGTGTAAGGACAGGGCTCGACACCGGGGAGCTGTTTTTT,CASSLARVRTGLDTGELFF
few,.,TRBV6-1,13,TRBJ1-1,TGTGCCAGCAGTGAAGTGGCAGAGGCTGAAGCTTTCTTT,CASSEVAEAEAFF
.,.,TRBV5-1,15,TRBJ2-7,TGCGCCAGCAGCTATACTAGGACGATCGGCTACGAGCAGTACTTC,CASSYTRTIGYEQYF
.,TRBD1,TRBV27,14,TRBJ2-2,TGTGCCAGCAGCCGGACAGGGGGCACCGGGGAGCTGTTTTTT,CASSRTGGTGELFF
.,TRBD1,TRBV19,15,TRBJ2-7,TGTGCCAGTAGTAACGCGGACAGGGGGCCTTACGAGCAGTACTTC,CASSNADRGPYEQYF
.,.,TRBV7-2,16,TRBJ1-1,TGTGCCAGCAGCTATAAGTGGAGTTCGGGGGACACTGAAGCTTTCTTT,CASSYKWSSGDTEAFF
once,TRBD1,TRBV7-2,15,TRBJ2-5,TGTGCCAGCAGCTTAGATCCACAGGGGGGAGAGACCCAGTACTTC,CASSLDPQGGETQYF
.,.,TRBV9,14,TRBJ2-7,TGTGCCAGCAGCGTAGGTCCAGAAAGCTACGAGCAGTACTTC,CASSVGPESYEQYF